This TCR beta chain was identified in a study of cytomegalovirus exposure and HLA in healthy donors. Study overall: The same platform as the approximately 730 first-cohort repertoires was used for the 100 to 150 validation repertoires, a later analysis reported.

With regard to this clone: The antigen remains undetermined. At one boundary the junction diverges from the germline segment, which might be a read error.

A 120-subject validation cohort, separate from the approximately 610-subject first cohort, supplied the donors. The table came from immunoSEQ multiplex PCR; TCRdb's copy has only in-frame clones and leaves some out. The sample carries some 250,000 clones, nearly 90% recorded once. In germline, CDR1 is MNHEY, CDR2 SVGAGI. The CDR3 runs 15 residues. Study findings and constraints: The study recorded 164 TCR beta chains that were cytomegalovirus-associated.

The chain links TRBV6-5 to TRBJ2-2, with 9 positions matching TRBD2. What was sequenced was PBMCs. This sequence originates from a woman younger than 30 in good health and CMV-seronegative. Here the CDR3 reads CASSFGRGGHGELSF. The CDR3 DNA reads TGTGCCAGCTCCTTCGGGCGGGGGGGGCACGGGGAGCTGTCTTTT.